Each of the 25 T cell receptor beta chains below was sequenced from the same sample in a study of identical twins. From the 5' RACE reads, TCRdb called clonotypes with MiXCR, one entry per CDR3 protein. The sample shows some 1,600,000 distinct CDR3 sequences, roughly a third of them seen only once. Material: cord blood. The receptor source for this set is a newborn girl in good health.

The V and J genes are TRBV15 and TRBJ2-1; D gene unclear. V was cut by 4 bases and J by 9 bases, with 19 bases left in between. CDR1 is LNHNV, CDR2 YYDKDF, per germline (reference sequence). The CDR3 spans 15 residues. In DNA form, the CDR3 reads TGTGCCACCAGCAACGACCCTTTTAGGAAGAGTGAGCAGTTCTTC. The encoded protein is CATSNDPFRKSEQFF.

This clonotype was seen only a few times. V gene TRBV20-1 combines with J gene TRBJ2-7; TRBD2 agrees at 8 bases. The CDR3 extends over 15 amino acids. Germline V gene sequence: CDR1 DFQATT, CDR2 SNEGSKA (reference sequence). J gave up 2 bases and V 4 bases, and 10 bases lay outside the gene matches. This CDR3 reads CSATPSGRHTYEQYF. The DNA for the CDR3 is TGCAGTGCTACCCCTAGCGGGCGTCATACCTACGAGCAGTACTTC.

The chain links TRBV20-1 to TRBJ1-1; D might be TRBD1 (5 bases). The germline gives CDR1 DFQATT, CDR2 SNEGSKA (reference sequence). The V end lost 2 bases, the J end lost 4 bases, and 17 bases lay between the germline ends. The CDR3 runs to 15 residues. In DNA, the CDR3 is TGCAGTGCTAGACGGGTGAAGGGGCAGGGCACTGAAGCTTTCTTT. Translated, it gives CSARRVKGQGTEAFF.

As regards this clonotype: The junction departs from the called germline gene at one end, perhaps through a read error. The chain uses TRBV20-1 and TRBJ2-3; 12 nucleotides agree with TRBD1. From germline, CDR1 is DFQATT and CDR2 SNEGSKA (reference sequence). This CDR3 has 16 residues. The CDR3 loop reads CSALRPGQGATGTQYF. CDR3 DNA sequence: TGCAGTGCTCTTAGACCGGGACAGGGGGCAACAGGTACGCAGTATTTT.

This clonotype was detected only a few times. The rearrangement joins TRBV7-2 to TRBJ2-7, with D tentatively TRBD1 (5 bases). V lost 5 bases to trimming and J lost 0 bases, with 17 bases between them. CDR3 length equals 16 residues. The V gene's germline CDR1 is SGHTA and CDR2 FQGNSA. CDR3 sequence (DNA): TGTGCCAGCAGCGCCACCACAGGACAAAGCTCCTACGAGCAGTACTTC. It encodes CASSATTGQSSYEQYF.

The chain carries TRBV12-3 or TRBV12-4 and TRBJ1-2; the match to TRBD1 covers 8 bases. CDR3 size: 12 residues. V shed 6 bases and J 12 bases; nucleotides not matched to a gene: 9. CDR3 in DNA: TGTGCCAGCAGGGGACAGGTCGGAGGCCACACCTTC. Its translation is CASRGQVGGHTF.

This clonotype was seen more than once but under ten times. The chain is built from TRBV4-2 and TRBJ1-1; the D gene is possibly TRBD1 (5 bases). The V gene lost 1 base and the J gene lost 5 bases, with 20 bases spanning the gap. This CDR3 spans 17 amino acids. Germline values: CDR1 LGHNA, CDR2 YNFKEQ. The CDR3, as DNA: TGTGCCAGCAGCCAAGTAGGTTTCGCTGGGGGGAGTACTGAAGCTTTCTTT. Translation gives CASSQVGFAGGSTEAFF.

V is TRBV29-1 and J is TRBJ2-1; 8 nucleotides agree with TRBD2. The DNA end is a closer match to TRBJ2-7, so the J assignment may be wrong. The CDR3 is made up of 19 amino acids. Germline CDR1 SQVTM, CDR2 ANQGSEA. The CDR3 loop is CSVEDVRGGPKGSYNEQYF. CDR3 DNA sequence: TGCAGCGTTGAAGATGTCCGGGGGGGGCCAAAGGGCTCCTACAATGAGCAGTACTTC.

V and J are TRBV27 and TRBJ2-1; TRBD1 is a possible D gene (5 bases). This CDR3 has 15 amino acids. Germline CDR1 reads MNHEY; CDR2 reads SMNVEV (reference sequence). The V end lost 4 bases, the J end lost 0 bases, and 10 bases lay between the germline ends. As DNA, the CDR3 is TGTGCCAGCAGTTCTCACAGGTTCTCCTACAATGAGCAGTTCTTC. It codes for CASSSHRFSYNEQFF.

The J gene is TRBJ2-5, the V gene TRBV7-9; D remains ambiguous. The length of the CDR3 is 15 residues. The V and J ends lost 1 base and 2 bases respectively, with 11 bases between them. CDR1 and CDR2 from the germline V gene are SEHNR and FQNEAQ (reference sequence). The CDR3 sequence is CASSLDRHFQETQYF. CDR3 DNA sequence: TGTGCCAGCAGCTTAGATCGCCACTTTCAAGAGACCCAGTACTTC. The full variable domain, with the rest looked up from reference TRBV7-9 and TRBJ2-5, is DTGVSQNPRHKITKRGQNVTFRCDPISEHNRLYWYRQTLGQGPEFLTYFQNEAQLEKSRLLSDRFSAERPKGSFSTLEIQRTEQGDSAMYLCASSLDRHFQETQYFGPGTRLLVL.

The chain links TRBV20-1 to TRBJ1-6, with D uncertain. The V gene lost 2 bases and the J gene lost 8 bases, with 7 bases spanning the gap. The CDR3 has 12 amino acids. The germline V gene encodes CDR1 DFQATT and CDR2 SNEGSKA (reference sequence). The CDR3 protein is CSARRWDSPLHF. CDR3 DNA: TGCAGTGCTAGAAGGTGGGATTCACCCCTCCACTTT.

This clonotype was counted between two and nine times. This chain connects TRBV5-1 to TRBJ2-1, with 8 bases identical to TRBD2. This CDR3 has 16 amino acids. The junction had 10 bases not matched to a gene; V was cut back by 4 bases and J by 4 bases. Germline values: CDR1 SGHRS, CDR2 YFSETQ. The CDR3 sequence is CASSPRGASGYNEQFF. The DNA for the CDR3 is TGCGCCAGCAGCCCTCGAGGAGCTAGCGGGTACAATGAGCAGTTCTTC.

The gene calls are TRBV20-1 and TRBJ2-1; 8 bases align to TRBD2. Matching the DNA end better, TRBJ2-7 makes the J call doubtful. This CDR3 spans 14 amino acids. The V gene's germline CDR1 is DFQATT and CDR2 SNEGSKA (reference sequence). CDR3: CSARRTSGYNEQYF. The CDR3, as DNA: TGCAGTGCTAGGAGAACTAGCGGCTACAATGAGCAGTACTTC.

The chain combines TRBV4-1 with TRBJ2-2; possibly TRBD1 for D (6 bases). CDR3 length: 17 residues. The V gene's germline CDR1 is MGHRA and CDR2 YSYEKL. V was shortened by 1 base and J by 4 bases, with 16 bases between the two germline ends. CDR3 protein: CASSQGGQGKITGELFF. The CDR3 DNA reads TGCGCCAGCAGCCAAGGGGGTCAGGGGAAGATCACCGGGGAGCTGTTTTTT.

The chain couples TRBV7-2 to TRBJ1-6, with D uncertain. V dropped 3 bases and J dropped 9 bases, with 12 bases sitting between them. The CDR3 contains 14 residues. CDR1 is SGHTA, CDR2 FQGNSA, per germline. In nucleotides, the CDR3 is TGTGCCAGCAGCTTCACGTGGATGGGTTCACCCCTCCACTTT. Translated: CASSFTWMGSPLHF. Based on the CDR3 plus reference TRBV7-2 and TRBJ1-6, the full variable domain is GAGVSQSPSNKVTEKGKDVELRCDPISGHTALYWYRQSLGQGLEFLIYFQGNSAPDKSGLPSDRFSAERTGGSVSTLTIQRTQQEDSAVYLCASSFTWMGSPLHFGNGTRLTVT.

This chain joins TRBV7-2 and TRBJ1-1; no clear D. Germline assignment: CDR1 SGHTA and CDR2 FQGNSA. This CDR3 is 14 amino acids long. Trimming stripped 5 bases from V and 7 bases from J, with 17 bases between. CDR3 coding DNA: TGTGCCAGCAGCGCCGGAGCGATGGGGTTTGAAGCTTTCTTT. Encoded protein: CASSAGAMGFEAFF.

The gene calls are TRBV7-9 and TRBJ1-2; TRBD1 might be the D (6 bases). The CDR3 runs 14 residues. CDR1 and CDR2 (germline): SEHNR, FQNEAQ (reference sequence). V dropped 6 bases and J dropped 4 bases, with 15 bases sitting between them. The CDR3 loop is CASRFSPDSYGYTF. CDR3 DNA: TGTGCCAGCAGGTTCTCACCGGACAGCTATGGCTACACCTTC.

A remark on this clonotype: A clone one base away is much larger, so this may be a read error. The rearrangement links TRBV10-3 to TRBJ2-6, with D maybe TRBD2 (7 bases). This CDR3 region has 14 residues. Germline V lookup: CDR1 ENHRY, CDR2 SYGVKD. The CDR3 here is CAVSGTSGANVLTF. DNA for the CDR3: TGTGCCGTCAGCGGGACATCTGGGGCCAACGTCCTGACTTTC.

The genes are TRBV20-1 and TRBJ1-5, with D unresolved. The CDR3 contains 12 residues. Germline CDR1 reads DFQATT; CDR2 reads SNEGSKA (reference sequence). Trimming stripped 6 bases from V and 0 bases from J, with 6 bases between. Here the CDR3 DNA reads TGCAGTGCGTGGGATAGCAATCAGCCCCAGCATTTT. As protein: CSAWDSNQPQHF.

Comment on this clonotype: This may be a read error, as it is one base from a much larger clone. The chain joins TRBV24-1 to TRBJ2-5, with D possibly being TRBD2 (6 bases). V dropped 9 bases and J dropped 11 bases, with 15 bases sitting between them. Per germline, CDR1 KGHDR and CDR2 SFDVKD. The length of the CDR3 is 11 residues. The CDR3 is CATVGGDEQYF. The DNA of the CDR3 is TGTGCCACCGTGGGAGGTGATGAGCAGTACTTC.

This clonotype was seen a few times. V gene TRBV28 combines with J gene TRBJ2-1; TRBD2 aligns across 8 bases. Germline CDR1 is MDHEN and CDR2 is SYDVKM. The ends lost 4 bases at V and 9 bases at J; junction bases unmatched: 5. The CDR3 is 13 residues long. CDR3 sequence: CASSSAGDSEQFF. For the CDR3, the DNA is TGTGCCAGCAGTTCAGCGGGAGACAGTGAGCAGTTCTTC.

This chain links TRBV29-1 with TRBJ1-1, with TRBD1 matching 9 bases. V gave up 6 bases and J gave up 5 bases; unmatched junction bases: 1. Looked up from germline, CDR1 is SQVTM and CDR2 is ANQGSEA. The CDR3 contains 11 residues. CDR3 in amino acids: CSVQGATEAFF. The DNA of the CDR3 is TGCAGCGTACAGGGGGCAACTGAAGCTTTCTTT.

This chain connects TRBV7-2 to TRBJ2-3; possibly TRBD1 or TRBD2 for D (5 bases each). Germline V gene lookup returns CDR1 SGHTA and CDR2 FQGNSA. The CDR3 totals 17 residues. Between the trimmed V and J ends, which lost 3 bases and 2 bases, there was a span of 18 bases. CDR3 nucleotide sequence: TGTGCCAGCAGCTTCTCCGGGACCGCAATTTTCACAGATACGCAGTATTTT. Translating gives CASSFSGTAIFTDTQYF.

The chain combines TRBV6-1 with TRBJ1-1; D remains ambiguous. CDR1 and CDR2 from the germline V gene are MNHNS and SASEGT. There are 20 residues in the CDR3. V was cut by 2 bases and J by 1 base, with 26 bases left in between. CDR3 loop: CASSEWEEGEVQSWNTEAFF. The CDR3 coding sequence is TGTGCCAGCAGTGAATGGGAGGAAGGTGAGGTTCAATCTTGGAACACTGAAGCTTTCTTT.

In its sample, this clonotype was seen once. CDR3 sequence: CSGHQGSNQPQHF. Here the CDR3 DNA reads TGCAGTGGGCATCAGGGAAGCAATCAGCCCCAGCATTTT. V gene TRBV20-1 combines with J gene TRBJ1-5, with a weak D call TRBD1 (5 bases). The CDR3 is made up of 13 amino acids. V was shortened by 7 bases and J by 1 base, with 11 bases between the two germline ends. The germline V gene has CDR1 DFQATT and CDR2 SNEGSKA (reference sequence).